This is a list of T cell receptor beta chains from one sample in a study of PD-1 blockade in classical Hodgkin lymphoma. Profiled with immunoSEQ multiplex PCR; TCRdb holds only in-frame clones, not every one. The sample has about 49,000 clones; about 90% are singletons. The starting material was peripheral blood mononuclear cells (PBMCs), obtained before the fourth cycle of nivolumab. Receptors originate from a human donor with classical Hodgkin lymphoma. Both conserved end residues are part of each CDR3. The order of the fields is V gene, J gene, D gene, clone size, CDR3 protein, CDR3 DNA. A D gene is named only where the DNA matches it firmly. Expanded clones are given a class, and other clones once, few, many or no size at all.

V: TRBV7-6; J: TRBJ2-3; D: -; size: -; CDR3: CASSFTAGSATSTDTQYF; DNA: TGTGCCAGCAGCTTTACCGCGGGAAGCGCTACTAGCACAGATACGCAGTATTTT
V: TRBV11-3; J: TRBJ1-3; D: -; size: -; CDR3: CASSLDYFGNTIYF; DNA: TGTGCCAGCAGCCTTGACTACTTTGGAAACACCATATATTTT
V: TRBV5-6; J: TRBJ2-7; D: -; size: -; CDR3: CASSGGVVASYEQYF; DNA: TGTGCCAGCAGCGGTGGGGTAGTTGCCTCCTATGAGCAGTACTTC
V: TRBV28; J: TRBJ2-2; D: TRBD1; size: -; CDR3: CASSLQGQGEFGELFF; DNA: TGTGCCAGCAGTTTACAGGGACAGGGGGAATTCGGGGAGCTGTTTTTT
V: TRBV29-1; J: TRBJ2-3; D: -; size: -; CDR3: CSVGAGSTDTQYF; DNA: TGCAGCGTTGGTGCCGGTAGCACAGATACGCAGTATTTT
V: TRBV5-4; J: TRBJ1-4; D: TRBD1; size: -; CDR3: CASSLRGQVDLKEKLFF; DNA: TGTGCCAGCAGCTTGCGAGGACAGGTTGATCTTAAGGAAAAACTGTTTTTT
V: TRBV9; J: TRBJ1-2; D: TRBD1; size: -; CDR3: CASSAAPGQGSANYGYTF; DNA: TGTGCCAGCAGCGCCGCACCGGGACAGGGTAGTGCTAACTATGGCTACACCTTC
V: TRBV19; J: TRBJ2-1; D: TRBD2; size: few; CDR3: CASSIGTSGEDEQFF; DNA: TGTGCCAGTAGTATAGGGACTAGCGGAGAAGATGAGCAGTTCTTC
V: TRBV4-1; J: TRBJ2-7; D: -; size: -; CDR3: CASSLEGPLINEQYF; DNA: TGCGCCAGCAGCCTCGAAGGGCCTCTTATCAACGAGCAGTACTTC
V: TRBV10-3; J: TRBJ1-1; D: -; size: once; CDR3: CAISVGRQNAAFF; DNA: TGTGCCATCAGTGTAGGTAGGCAGAACGCAGCTTTCTTT
V: TRBV7-9; J: TRBJ2-7; D: TRBD2; size: -; CDR3: CASSRRHSTSGLVEQYF; DNA: TGTGCCAGCAGCCGACGTCATAGCACTAGCGGACTCGTAGAGCAGTACTTC
V: TRBV27; J: TRBJ2-5; D: -; size: -; CDR3: CASSFIGSGETQYF; DNA: TGTGCCAGCAGTTTTATTGGATCGGGGGAGACCCAGTACTTC
V: TRBV19; J: TRBJ1-6; D: -; size: -; CDR3: CASSIRVWGTGRNSPLHF; DNA: TGTGCCAGTAGTATTCGGGTTTGGGGAACTGGGAGAAACTCACCCCTCCACTTT
V: TRBV27; J: TRBJ2-1; D: TRBD2; size: -; CDR3: CASSGGTSGRGEQFF; DNA: TGTGCCAGCAGTGGGGGGACTAGCGGGAGAGGTGAGCAGTTCTTC
V: TRBV5-8; J: TRBJ1-3; D: -; size: -; CDR3: CASSLGGSGNTIYF; DNA: TGTGCCAGCAGCTTGGGGGGCTCTGGAAACACCATATATTTT
V: TRBV5-1; J: TRBJ1-4; D: -; size: -; CDR3: CASSWSTNEKLFF; DNA: TGCGCCAGCAGCTGGTCTACTAATGAAAAACTGTTTTTT
V: TRBV5-6; J: TRBJ2-7; D: -; size: -; CDR3: CASSFLGTEQYF; DNA: TGTGCCAGCAGCTTCCTTGGGACCGAGCAGTACTTC
V: TRBV10-1; J: TRBJ1-2; D: -; size: -; CDR3: CASSESGSPYGYTF; DNA: TGCGCCAGCAGTGAGTCGGGGTCGCCATATGGCTACACCTTC
V: TRBV27; J: TRBJ2-1; D: TRBD2; size: -; CDR3: CASSLGTSGLEQFF; DNA: TGTGCCAGCAGTTTAGGAACTAGCGGCTTGGAGCAGTTCTTC
V: TRBV5-1; J: TRBJ1-1; D: -; size: -; CDR3: CASSFDGGNTEAFF; DNA: TGCGCCAGCAGCTTCGACGGAGGGAACACTGAAGCTTTCTTT
V: TRBV28; J: TRBJ2-7; D: -; size: -; CDR3: CATTVGSGQAYEQYF; DNA: TGTGCCACCACCGTGGGAAGCGGGCAGGCCTACGAGCAGTACTTC
V: TRBV6-6; J: TRBJ2-3; D: -; size: -; CDR3: CASQGGVADTDTQYF; DNA: TGTGCCAGCCAAGGGGGGGTAGCGGACACAGATACGCAGTATTTT
V: TRBV5-1; J: TRBJ2-2; D: TRBD2; size: -; CDR3: CASSPGLSNTGELFF; DNA: TGCGCCAGCAGCCCGGGACTATCGAACACCGGGGAGCTGTTTTTT
V: TRBV7-9; J: TRBJ2-5; D: TRBD2; size: -; CDR3: CASSFGGGGGETQYF; DNA: TGTGCCAGCAGCTTCGGCGGGGGAGGCGGGGAGACCCAGTACTTC
V: TRBV5-1; J: TRBJ2-1; D: -; size: -; CDR3: CASSLALGNEQFF; DNA: TGCGCCAGCAGCTTGGCTCTAGGAAATGAGCAGTTCTTC
V: TRBV18; J: TRBJ1-1; D: -; size: -; CDR3: CASSPPMNTEAFF; DNA: TGTGCCAGCTCACCACCGATGAACACTGAAGCTTTCTTT
V: TRBV2; J: TRBJ2-7; D: -; size: -; CDR3: CASNQDGSWQYF; DNA: TGTGCCAGCAACCAGGACGGGAGTTGGCAGTACTTC
V: TRBV27; J: TRBJ2-7; D: TRBD1; size: -; CDR3: CASSSPSGQGFYEQYF; DNA: TGTGCCAGCAGTTCACCCTCGGGACAGGGGTTCTACGAGCAGTACTTC
V: TRBV4-2; J: TRBJ2-7; D: TRBD1; size: few; CDR3: CASSQTGDRGNYEQYF; DNA: TGTGCCAGCAGCCAGACCGGGGACAGGGGCAACTACGAGCAGTACTTC
V: TRBV12-5; J: TRBJ1-5; D: -; size: -; CDR3: CASAPPWGNQPQHF; DNA: TGTGCTAGTGCCCCTCCCTGGGGGAATCAGCCCCAGCATTTT
V: TRBV19; J: TRBJ1-4; D: -; size: -; CDR3: CASSTRRNEKLFF; DNA: TGTGCCAGTAGTACCCGGAGAAATGAAAAACTGTTTTTT
V: TRBV29-1; J: TRBJ2-6; D: -; size: -; CDR3: CSAGQIGANVLTF; DNA: TGCAGCGCGGGCCAAATTGGGGCCAACGTCCTGACTTTC
V: TRBV9; J: TRBJ2-3; D: TRBD2; size: -; CDR3: CASSVPTTSGSTDTQYF; DNA: TGTGCCAGCAGCGTGCCGACGACTAGCGGGAGCACCGATACGCAGTATTTT
V: TRBV28; J: TRBJ2-3; D: -; size: -; CDR3: CASSFLLRGTDTQYF; DNA: TGTGCCAGCAGTTTTCTTTTGCGGGGCACAGATACGCAGTATTTT
V: TRBV7-9; J: TRBJ2-1; D: -; size: -; CDR3: CASSLVRHNEQFF; DNA: TGTGCCAGCAGCTTAGTGCGGCACAATGAGCAGTTCTTC
V: TRBV6-7; J: TRBJ2-5; D: TRBD2; size: -; CDR3: CASSTPRASGQETQYF; DNA: TGTGCCAGCAGTACCCCTCGGGCTAGCGGCCAAGAGACCCAGTACTTC
V: TRBV27; J: TRBJ1-5; D: -; size: -; CDR3: CASKFSEDNQPQHF; DNA: TGTGCCAGCAAGTTTAGTGAAGATAATCAGCCCCAGCATTTT
V: TRBV6-5; J: TRBJ2-2; D: -; size: -; CDR3: CASIGRVNTGELFF; DNA: TGTGCCAGCATCGGCAGGGTTAACACCGGGGAGCTGTTTTTT
V: TRBV15; J: TRBJ2-5; D: -; size: -; CDR3: CATSQRGKGETQYF; DNA: TGTGCCACCAGCCAAAGGGGGAAGGGGGAGACCCAGTACTTC
V: TRBV29-1; J: TRBJ2-7; D: TRBD2; size: -; CDR3: CSVRDYYEQYF; DNA: TGCAGCGTCCGGGACTATTACGAGCAGTACTTC
V: TRBV7-2; J: TRBJ1-4; D: -; size: -; CDR3: CASSLGQTLPARGEKLFF; DNA: TGTGCCAGCAGCTTAGGTCAGACTTTGCCGGCGCGGGGTGAAAAACTGTTTTTT
V: TRBV29-1; J: TRBJ2-1; D: -; size: -; CDR3: CSVEDKRVWNEQFF; DNA: TGCAGCGTTGAAGATAAAAGGGTGTGGAATGAGCAGTTCTTC
V: TRBV4-2; J: TRBJ2-6; D: -; size: -; CDR3: CASSQDEAAGANVLTF; DNA: TGTGCCAGCAGCCAAGATGAAGCGGCTGGGGCCAACGTCCTGACTTTC
V: TRBV10-3; J: TRBJ2-5; D: -; size: -; CDR3: CAIRQQGQETQYF; DNA: TGTGCCATCCGGCAGCAGGGACAAGAGACCCAGTACTTC
V: TRBV15; J: TRBJ2-1; D: -; size: -; CDR3: CATSRDRPGQSYNEQFF; DNA: TGTGCCACCAGCAGAGATAGGCCGGGACAATCCTACAATGAGCAGTTCTTC
V: TRBV4-1; J: TRBJ1-6; D: -; size: -; CDR3: CASSQDIPPSPLHF; DNA: TGCGCCAGCAGCCAAGACATACCACCTTCACCCCTCCACTTT
V: TRBV7-9; J: TRBJ2-7; D: -; size: -; CDR3: CASSLEPPDAQYF; DNA: TGTGCCAGCAGCTTAGAACCCCCGGACGCGCAGTACTTC
V: TRBV7-7; J: TRBJ2-3; D: -; size: -; CDR3: CASSLSRGAGPATDTQYF; DNA: TGTGCTAGCAGCTTAAGCCGGGGGGCGGGACCGGCGACAGATACGCAGTATTTT